This T cell receptor (beta chain) was identified in a study of beta chain features in type 1 diabetes (dated by TCRdb to 2016 to 2019). Study-wide context: No differences in mean age, gender distribution, total cell number or subset yield were found between patients and healthy donors. In the study, recently diagnosed type 1 diabetes patients and matched healthy donors were compared on the TCRB repertoires of their sorted circulating CD4+ T cell subsets. Whereas all 30 or so donors provided naive and central memory subsets, regulatory and stem cell-like memory subsets were isolated from just 8 patients and roughly 8 healthy donors. Across all samples, roughly 110,000,000 sorted cells were examined, and cell number per subset correlated strongly with RNA yield. Study-level results and caveats: PCR might favor shorter templates, but patient and control samples were amplified and corrected together, so any skew would affect both groups equally. At VDJ recombination sites, patients with type 1 diabetes made fewer insertions and deleted more nucleotides, a pattern implying thymic rearrangement abnormalities. Type 1 diabetes patients showed a moderate but significant shortening of TCRB CDR3 length in all four CD4+ subsets. Because cDNA was sequenced instead of genomic DNA, highly expressing activated cells could be over-represented, though the groups showed no difference in activation or CD3 levels. The naive, central memory and regulatory TCRB repertoires appeared to resemble one another more closely among patients than among healthy donors. Only small numbers of individuals were included in the HLA sub-analyses, which left unresolved whether HLA type had any influence on TCRB rearrangement.

All of the isolated RNA was reverse transcribed with the High Capacity cDNA Reverse Transcription Kit, so expressed TCRB transcripts were sequenced. Deep immunoSEQ sequencing was performed on naive, central memory and regulatory T cell samples, with an average of about 3.6 million total reads per sample. Sorted cells were lysed in RLT buffer, and RNA was extracted using DNase-treated RNeasy Micro or Mini kits according to cell number. To prevent cross-contamination, every cell subset was processed on its own, while patient and healthy donor samples were processed together. TCRB sequences were amplified from cDNA with the immunoSEQ multiplex PCR, producing 87-bp fragments spanning the CDR3 region. Amplicons were sequenced on the Illumina HiSeq platform. The paper's data handling went like this. PCR bias was corrected computationally using synthetic template baselines, and reads within Hamming distance 2 were collapsed, with unmergeable singletons discarded. Reads were aligned to IMGT to assign V, D and J genes, CDR3 length, and insertions or deletions at six rearrangement sites. Within each subset, clonotype counts were normalized to the number of sorted cells before true diversity and Gini coefficients were calculated with the tcR R package. The overlap coefficient, calculated on TCRB nucleotide sequences, was used to measure repertoire sharing. TCRdb carries this immuneACCESS record with in-frame sequences only. Its versions omit some clonotypes, under half of them owing to an unresolved V gene in the studies checked, with the rest unexplained. D and trimming were read from the DNA, whereas the V and J calls and clone size are those reported in that table. Recorded for this sample are 200,000 to 250,000 clones; roughly a tenth of them occurred a single time. Together, the top ten hold 1% to 1.5% of the sample.

From each donor, a single peripheral blood sample of 100 to 150 mL on average was drawn into heparinised tubes. A BD FACSAria II was used to sort naive, central memory, regulatory and stem cell-like memory CD4+ T cells with a panel that included CD45RO, CCR7, CD25, CD127, CD95 and CD27. A purity above 95% was achieved for all sorted populations. Right away, PBMCs were isolated by Lymphoprep density gradient centrifugation and were stained directly, with no culture step. So that batch effects would be minimized, each experiment stained and sorted samples in pairs, pairing one healthy donor with one patient. Note on this clone: No antigen is known for it. No much larger clone is present one base from it, and per-base qualities are unavailable.

The TCR comes from a man aged 18 to 30 in good health. Material: central memory CD4+ T cells from blood.

At the DNA level, the sequence is TGTGCCAGTAGTAATCTAGCGGGAGGGCCCGCAAAGACCCAGTACTTC. Its coded protein is CASSNLAGGPAKTQYF. Recombination joined TRBV19 with TRBJ2-5, with TRBD2 matching 12 junction bases. The CDR3 contains 16 residues, cysteine and phenylalanine counted. Of all the DNA, just the CDR3 is kept, 48 bases in frame from base 1. Trimming leaves V shorter by 4 bases and J shorter by 6 bases, with the junction holding 9 bases beyond the gene matches. CDR1 and CDR2 (LNHDA, SQIVND) derive from the germline V gene (reference sequence).